This T cell receptor beta chain is drawn from a study of neoadjuvant nivolumab and ipilimumab in lung cancer. Overall study context: The combination arm added day-1 ipilimumab 1 mg/kg to nivolumab 3 mg/kg on days 1, 15, 29. The study's findings and limits: From pretherapy to surgery, tumor richness and clonality rose with dual therapy. Pretherapy blood TCR richness correlated positively with resected tumor richness. Compared with tumor-adjacent uninvolved lung, resected tumors showed greater richness and clonality.

Generated by immunoSEQ multiplex PCR, the TCRdb table keeps only in-frame clones and is missing some. Of tens of thousands of clones in the sample, 65% to 85% were seen once. The V gene lost 0 bases and the J gene lost 2 bases, with 8 bases spanning the gap. The CDR3 is made up of 15 amino acids. Germline V gene lookup returns CDR1 MNHEY and CDR2 SVGAGI. Comments on this clone: What it binds is unknown.

V and J are TRBV6-5 and TRBJ2-1; D remains unclear. The sequenced sample was peripheral blood, obtained before neoadjuvant nivolumab, alone or with ipilimumab. This sequence originates from an adult with non-small cell lung cancer. DNA of the CDR3: TGTGCCAGCAGTTACTCGGCATCAACCTACAATGAGCAGTTCTTC. Protein sequence: CASSYSASTYNEQFF.